The sample holds a few counts of the clone carrying this T cell receptor beta chain. Thyroid surgery was preceded by no treatment in any patient. The source of the sample is a study of metastatic and nonmetastatic thyroid tumors. TCRdb reprocessed the PCR reads using MiXCR. There are about 38,000 clones in the sample; 20% to 30% occur only once, and 9.6% lies in the top ten. The germline V gene has CDR1 SEHNR and CDR2 FQNEAQ (reference sequence). V dropped 5 bases and J dropped 7 bases, with 12 bases sitting between them. The CDR3 runs 12 residues. Material for sequencing was blood. This TCR was recovered from a female donor with papillary thyroid cancer or a benign thyroid nodule (not recorded which). Some clones in this sample may be carry-over from other donors' samples. The V and J genes are TRBV7-9 and TRBJ2-7; tentative D call: TRBD1 (6 bases). DNA of the CDR3: TGTGCCAGCAGCCAGACAGGTGGGGAGCAGTACTTC. It translates to CASSQTGGEQYF.